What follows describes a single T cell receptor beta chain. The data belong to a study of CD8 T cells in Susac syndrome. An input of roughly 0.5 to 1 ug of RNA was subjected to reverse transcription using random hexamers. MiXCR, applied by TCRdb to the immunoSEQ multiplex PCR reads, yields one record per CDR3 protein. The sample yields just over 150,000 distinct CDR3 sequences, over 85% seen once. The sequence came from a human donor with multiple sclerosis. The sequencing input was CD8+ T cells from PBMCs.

The CDR3 sequence is CASSLGGTGGYEQYF. The CDR3 DNA reads as TGTGCCAGCAGTTTAGGGGGGACAGGGGGCTACGAGCAGTACTTC. The chain carries TRBV27 and TRBJ2-7; 11 bases are shared with TRBD1. The CDR3 extends over 15 amino acids. Trimming at V came to 2 bases and at J to 3 bases, leaving 3 bases not matched to a gene. The V gene's germline CDR1 is MNHEY and CDR2 SMNVEV (reference sequence).